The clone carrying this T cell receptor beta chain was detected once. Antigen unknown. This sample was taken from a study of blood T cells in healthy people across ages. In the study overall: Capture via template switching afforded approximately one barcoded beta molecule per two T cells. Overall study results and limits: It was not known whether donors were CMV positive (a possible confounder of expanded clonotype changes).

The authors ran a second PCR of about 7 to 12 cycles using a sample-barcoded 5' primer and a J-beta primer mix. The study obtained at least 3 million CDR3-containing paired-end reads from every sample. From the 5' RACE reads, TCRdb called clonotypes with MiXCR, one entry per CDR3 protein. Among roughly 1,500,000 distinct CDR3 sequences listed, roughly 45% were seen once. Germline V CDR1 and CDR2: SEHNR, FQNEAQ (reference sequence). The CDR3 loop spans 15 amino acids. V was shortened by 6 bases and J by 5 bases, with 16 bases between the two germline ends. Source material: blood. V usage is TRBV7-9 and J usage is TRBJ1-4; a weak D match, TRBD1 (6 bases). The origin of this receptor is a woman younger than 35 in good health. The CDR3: CASSRRGEINEKLFF. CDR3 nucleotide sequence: TGTGCCAGCAGTCGAAGGGGGGAGATAAATGAAAAACTGTTTTTT.